Presented here are 27 T cell receptor beta chains from one specimen sequenced in a study of T cells in Graves' hyperthyroidism and ophthalmopathy. Template material for amplifying TCR beta CDR3 regions consisted of RNA transcripts. The HTBI primer set was used in a first-round RT-PCR of the TCR CDR3. One entry per CDR3 protein results from TCRdb running MiXCR on the multiplex PCR reads. The sample has tens of thousands of distinct CDR3 sequences, around half seen once; the top ten hold around a quarter. The sample taken for sequencing was blood. The receptors here all came from a middle-aged woman with Graves' ophthalmopathy.

The chain combines TRBV11-1 with TRBJ1-1; TRBD1 matches 8 bases. J was trimmed by 6 bases and V by 0 bases; bases with no gene match: 3. Germline-derived CDR1 and CDR2 are SGHAT and FQDESV (reference sequence). The CDR3 covers 14 residues. CDR3 protein: CASSLAVQGAEAFF. Written as DNA, the CDR3 is TGTGCCAGCAGCTTAGCGGTACAGGGGGCTGAAGCTTTCTTT.

Details on this clonotype: One end of the junction fails to match germline, which may point to a read error. The chain recombines TRBV6-2 or TRBV6-3 with TRBJ2-7; D unclear. The CDR3 runs 9 residues. Germline V gene lookup returns CDR1 MNHEY and CDR2 SVGEGT. CDR3 sequence reads: CASSYPTTF. The CDR3, as DNA: TGTGCCAGCAGTTACCCAACGACTTTC.

This clonotype was found many times. The chain joins TRBV12-3 or TRBV12-4 to TRBJ2-7, with 7 positions matching TRBD1. V lost 5 bases and J lost 7; bases outside the gene matches: 8. CDR3 length: 13 amino acids. The CDR3 DNA sequence: TGTGCCAGCAGTCACACAGGGGAAAGGGAGCAGTACTTC. Its protein product is CASSHTGEREQYF.

This clonotype was observed a few times. J is TRBJ2-5 and V is TRBV28; tentatively, D is TRBD2 (5 bases). Germline-derived CDR1 and CDR2 are MDHEN and SYDVKM. V lost 2 bases to trimming and J lost 9 bases, with 16 bases between them. This CDR3 contains 14 residues. The CDR3 DNA sequence: TGTGCCAGCAGTTTAACCGGGGAAATACAGCCCCAGTACTTC. This sequence encodes CASSLTGEIQPQYF.

Comment on this clonotype: A read error is possible here, since a much larger clone lies one base away. CDR3 sequence (DNA): TGTGCCAGCAGTTTCGGTCAGAGGGTTAATTCATCCCTCCACTTT. It yields the protein CASSFGQRVNSSLHF. The chain employs TRBV27 and TRBJ1-6, with D unresolved. Per germline, CDR1 MNHEY and CDR2 SMNVEV (reference sequence). The CDR3 length is 15 residues.

V gene TRBV6-1 combines with J gene TRBJ2-3; 9 nucleotides agree with TRBD1. This CDR3 has 16 residues. The V and J ends lost 4 bases and 1 base, in that order; junction bases with no gene match: 6. Germline V CDR1 and CDR2: MNHNS, SASEGT. CDR3 protein: CASSATGGAGTDTQYF. CDR3 nucleotide sequence: TGTGCCAGCAGTGCCACAGGGGGCGCGGGCACAGATACGCAGTATTTT.

Points on this clonotype: A read error is likely, as this CDR3 ends without the conserved phenylalanine or tryptophan. The J gene is TRBJ1-5, the V gene TRBV6-1; D perhaps matches TRBD1 (5 bases). There are 15 residues in the CDR3. Germline CDR1 reads MNHNS; CDR2 reads SASEGT. V lost 5 bases and J lost 2, with 13 bases in between. CDR3 coding DNA: TGTGCCAGCAGTTATATGGGGGGGGGCAATCAGCCCCAGCATTTG. It codes for CASSYMGGGNQPQHL.

Comments on this clonotype: Given a much more abundant clone one base away, this may be a read error. This sequence joins TRBV28 and TRBJ2-7; tentative D call: TRBD2 (6 bases). V was clipped by 7 bases and J by 12 bases, with 28 bases between them. This CDR3 comprises 15 residues. CDR1 and CDR2 from the germline V gene are MDHEN and SYDVKM. The CDR3 DNA sequence: TGTGCCAGCACCCCTGGGACTCTCTACATAGGGAAGCGGTACTTC. Encoded protein: CASTPGTLYIGKRYF.

The chain couples TRBV30 to TRBJ1-2; no clear D. Trimming took 0 bases from V and 4 from J, leaving 9 bases between them. Germline loops: CDR1 GTSNPN, CDR2 SVGIG (reference sequence). The CDR3 loop spans 13 amino acids. The CDR3 loop reads CAWSVRGSYGYTF. CDR3 bases: TGTGCCTGGAGTGTACGTGGATCCTATGGCTACACCTTC.

Only a few counts were recorded for this clonotype. The rearrangement joins TRBV12-3 or TRBV12-4 to TRBJ2-2, with D uncertain. The CDR3 is 11 amino acids. The V and J ends lost 5 bases and 6 bases respectively, with 4 bases between them. The CDR3 nucleotides are TGTGCCAGCAGTCCATCCGGGGAGCTGTTTTTT. This gives the protein CASSPSGELFF.

As for this clonotype: A read error may produce the germline difference seen at one junction end. The CDR3 protein is CASSELVGQGGNTQCF. The CDR3 DNA sequence: TGTGCCAGCAGTGAATTGGTGGGGCAGGGGGGGAATACGCAGTGTTTT. V gene TRBV2 combines with J gene TRBJ2-3; D may correspond to TRBD1 or TRBD2 (7 bases each). In germline, CDR1 is SNHLY, CDR2 FYNNEI. The CDR3 totals 16 residues.

This clonotype was found many times. The gene calls are TRBV7-3 and TRBJ2-3; 16 bases line up with TRBD2. The J segment lost 5 bases and the V segment lost 5 bases, leaving 7 bases of the junction unmatched. CDR3 length: 17 amino acids. Per germline, CDR1 SGHTA and CDR2 FQGTGA. The CDR3 loop is CASSPGLAGGQEDTQYF. Written as DNA, the CDR3 is TGTGCCAGCAGCCCGGGACTAGCGGGGGGGCAGGAAGATACGCAGTATTTT. The full variable domain, its missing parts supplied by reference TRBV7-3 and TRBJ2-3, is GAGVSQTPSNKVTEKGKYVELRCDPISGHTALYWYRQSLGQGPEFLIYFQGTGAADDSGLPNDRFFAVRPEGSVSTLKIQRTERGDSAVYLCASSPGLAGGQEDTQYFGPGTRLTVL.

Relative to its sample, this clonotype is medium-sized (0.01 to 0.1%). This sequence joins TRBV20-1 and TRBJ2-2; D unresolved. The germline V and J ends were trimmed by 1 base and 3 bases, with 12 bases remaining between them. The V gene's germline CDR1 is DFQATT and CDR2 SNEGSKA (reference sequence). The CDR3 totals 15 residues. CDR3 bases: TGCAGTGCTAGAGCACCTAACACTGACACCGGGGAGCTGTTTTTT. As protein: CSARAPNTDTGELFF.

In the case of this clonotype: The germline gene is not matched at one end of the junction; a read error may be the cause. The chain has TRBV5-1 and TRBJ1-4; D is unresolved. CDR1 and CDR2 (germline): SGHRS, YFSETQ. This CDR3 spans 14 amino acids. The CDR3 sequence is CVSSLDPSNEKLFF. In nucleotides, the CDR3 is TGCGTCAGCAGTTTGGATCCCTCAAATGAAAAACTGTTTTTT.

In its sample, this clonotype was seen many times. V gene TRBV2 combines with J gene TRBJ1-2; D may be TRBD1 (5 bases). Germline assignment: CDR1 SNHLY and CDR2 FYNNEI. The CDR3 has 17 amino acids. V shed 6 bases and J shed 4 bases, with 24 bases lying between them. The CDR3 sequence: CASSRSRVGNIGYGYTF. The DNA of the CDR3 is TGTGCCAGCAGCCGCAGCAGGGTGGGCAATATTGGCTATGGCTACACCTTC.

Details on this clonotype: The CDR3 does not end in the conserved phenylalanine or tryptophan, so this is likely a read error. The V gene is TRBV20-1, the J gene TRBJ2-1; TRBD2 matches at 7 bases. V shed 0 bases, J shed 5 bases, and the junction held 4 bases outside the gene matches. The germline V gene encodes CDR1 DFQATT and CDR2 SNEGSKA (reference sequence). The CDR3 sequence is 14 residues long. The CDR3 bases are TGCAGTGCTAGAGATGGAGCGGGACACAATGAGCAGTTCTGC. Its protein is CSARDGAGHNEQFC.

By share, this clonotype ranks as medium-sized. The V call is TRBV20-1, the J call TRBJ1-1; D not resolved. V was cut by 1 base and J by 1 base, with 10 bases left in between. Germline V gives CDR1 DFQATT, CDR2 SNEGSKA (reference sequence). This CDR3 spans 14 amino acids. For the CDR3, the DNA is TGCAGTGCTAGAGTCCCAGACCGGAACACTGAAGCTTTCTTT. As protein: CSARVPDRNTEAFF.

This clonotype came up a few times. Because the CDR3 is missing its conserved closing phenylalanine or tryptophan, this is likely a read error. The DNA is left out, because the CDR3 cannot be placed on it with certainty; the CDR3 is given as TCRdb lists it. The rearrangement links TRBV7-9 to TRBJ2-6; TRBD1, as called in the table, went unchecked against the DNA. The CDR3 spans 10 amino acids, including both terminal residues. Germline V lookup: CDR1 SEHNR, CDR2 FQNEAQ (reference sequence). The CDR3 sequence: CASSPRGGIS.

This clonotype occurred once. This rearrangement joins TRBV10-2 to TRBJ1-6; TRBD1 matches at 7 bases. Germline values: CDR1 WSHSY, CDR2 SAAADI. V lost 5 bases to trimming and J lost 10 bases; unmatched junction nucleotides: 11. There are 15 residues in the CDR3. DNA of the CDR3: TGCGCCAGCAGTAAGTTCGACAGGGTCGAGTCACCCCTCCACTTT. This sequence encodes CASSKFDRVESPLHF.

In the case of this clonotype: A read error may account for a junction end that differs from germline. The rearrangement uses TRBV3-1 and TRBJ1-1, with 9 bases matching TRBD1. The CDR3 consists of 10 residues. Germline V gene data show CDR1 as LGHDT and CDR2 as YNNKEL (reference sequence). The CDR3 is CASSHLGQGF. The CDR3 nucleotides read TGTGCCAGCAGCCATCTGGGACAGGGCTTT.

The sample holds many counts of this clonotype. This sequence joins TRBV5-6 and TRBJ2-5, with TRBD2 identical over 10 bases. The CDR3 contains 18 residues. The J segment lost 7 bases and the V segment lost 1 base, leaving 16 bases of the junction unmatched. Germline V gene data show CDR1 as SGHDT and CDR2 as YYEEEE. DNA of the CDR3: TGTGCCAGCAGCTTGTTGATAGCTAGCGGGGGCCAAGGGGGGACCCAGTACTTC. It yields the protein CASSLLIASGGQGGTQYF.

This clonotype was seen repeatedly, ten times or more. V usage is TRBV9 and J usage is TRBJ2-2; D remains ambiguous. The CDR3 extends over 15 amino acids. V lost 0 bases and J lost 6, with 12 bases in between. The V gene's germline CDR1 is SGDLS and CDR2 YYNGEE. The CDR3 here is CASSVEGASAGELFF. CDR3 DNA sequence: TGTGCCAGCAGCGTAGAGGGTGCATCGGCCGGGGAGCTGTTTTTT.

J is TRBJ2-1 and V is TRBV5-6, with TRBD2 matching 10 bases. Trimming took 2 bases from V and 10 from J; bases not matched to a gene: 12. The length of the CDR3 is 16 residues. Germline CDR1 reads SGHDT; CDR2 reads YYEEEE. The CDR3 loop is CASSLTSGANTGEQFF. CDR3 coding DNA: TGTGCCAGCAGCTTAACTAGCGGGGCCAACACCGGGGAGCAGTTCTTC. Combining the CDR3 with reference TRBV5-6 and TRBJ2-1 gives the whole variable domain DAGVTQSPTHLIKTRGQQVTLRCSPKSGHDTVSWYQQALGQGPQFIFQYYEEEERQRGNFPDRFSGHQFPNYSSELNVNALLLGDSALYLCASSLTSGANTGEQFFGPGTRLTVL.

About this clonotype: No conserved phenylalanine or tryptophan is present at the end of the CDR3, so a read error is the likely explanation. The limits of the CDR3 on the DNA are not certain, so only TCRdb's listed CDR3 is given. This sequence joins TRBV5-4 and TRBJ2-3; the tabulated D call, TRBD2, remains unverified against the DNA. The germline V gene encodes CDR1 SGHNT and CDR2 YYREEE (reference sequence). The CDR3 extends over 12 residues, inclusive of both ends. The CDR3 sequence: CASSFGTSGPSL.

At least ten counts were recorded for this clonotype. The rearrangement uses TRBV28 and TRBJ2-1, with 7 bases lining up with TRBD2. CDR1 MDHEN and CDR2 SYDVKM come from the germline V gene. The CDR3 is 15 amino acids. J lost 3 bases, V lost 9 bases, and 11 bases had no gene match. Here the CDR3 DNA reads TGTGCCAGTAGTCGTGCTAGCGGACACTACAATGAGCAGTTCTTC. It translates to CASSRASGHYNEQFF.

For the CDR3, the DNA is TGTGCCTGGGGGAACTCTGGAAACACCATATATTTT. Its protein is CAWGNSGNTIYF. The rearrangement links TRBV30 to TRBJ1-3; D is undetermined. The V gene's germline CDR1 is GTSNPN and CDR2 SVGIG (reference sequence). The CDR3 extends over 12 amino acids. V was clipped by 5 bases and J by 0 bases, with 5 bases between them.

About this clonotype: This may be a read error: a much more frequent sequence differs by one nucleotide. V gene TRBV7-6 combines with J gene TRBJ2-2; D ambiguous. The CDR3 is 14 residues long. Germline CDR1 reads SGHVS; CDR2 reads FNYEAQ. CDR3 protein: CASSWSSGTRELFF. DNA for the CDR3: TGTGCCAGCAGTTGGTCCTCGGGCACCCGGGAGCTGTTTTTT.